A single sample is the source of the 17 T cell receptor beta chains below, sequenced in a study of blood T cells in healthy people across ages (dated by TCRdb to the mid-2010s). Libraries came from 5' RACE. Sequencing was performed on an Illumina HiSeq 2500. A second PCR of roughly 7 to 12 cycles was performed with a sample-barcoded 5' primer and a J-beta primer mix. TCRdb itself trimmed the public reads at Q25 with fastp, ran MiXCR and retained productive beta chains. Rows are unified per CDR3 protein, each entry keeping the most common DNA and genes. Present in this sample are about 1.1 million distinct CDR3 sequences, roughly two fifths of which were seen just once. The ten top clones hold over 10% of the sample. The sample comprised blood. These receptors were collected from a man aged 18 to 30 in good health.

In its sample, this clonotype was seen a few times. This chain uses TRBV20-1 with TRBJ2-1; 9 bases are shared with TRBD2. The V gene's germline CDR1 is DFQATT and CDR2 SNEGSKA (reference sequence). CDR3 length: 14 residues. Germline trimming cut 5 bases from V and 9 bases from J; bases unmatched to any gene: 11. CDR3 sequence reads: CSALFAGGQSEQFF. The CDR3 nucleotides are TGCAGTGCTCTATTCGCGGGGGGGCAGAGTGAGCAGTTCTTC.

The chain has TRBV3-1 and TRBJ2-4, with a possible D match to TRBD1 (5 bases). V dropped 1 base and J dropped 6 bases, with 16 bases sitting between them. Germline V gene lookup returns CDR1 LGHDT and CDR2 YNNKEL (reference sequence). The CDR3 is 16 residues long. The CDR3 sequence is CASSQGVDRGRNIQYF. CDR3 sequence (DNA): TGTGCCAGCAGCCAAGGAGTAGATAGGGGCAGAAACATTCAGTACTTC.

The chain has TRBV12-3 or TRBV12-4 and TRBJ2-4; tentatively, D is TRBD2 (5 bases). Between the trimmed V and J ends, which lost 6 bases and 3 bases, there was a span of 15 bases. The CDR3 runs 15 residues. This CDR3 reads CASSDLRGGKNIQYF. CDR3 nucleotide sequence: TGTGCCAGCAGCGACCTACGGGGTGGCAAAAACATTCAGTACTTC.

This clonotype showed up just a few times. The rearrangement uses TRBV10-3 and TRBJ1-4; tentative D call: TRBD1 (5 bases). The V and J ends lost 7 bases and 7 bases respectively, with 13 bases between them. The CDR3 length is 13 residues. The germline CDR1 and CDR2 sequences are ENHRY and SYGVKD. The CDR3, as DNA: TGTGCCATCAACCAACCAGGGAGTGAAAAACTGTTTTTT. This codes for CAINQPGSEKLFF.

This clonotype came up once. The V and J genes are TRBV7-2 and TRBJ2-7; no definite D call. CDR1 and CDR2 (germline): SGHTA, FQGNSA. The CDR3 spans 14 residues. V was pared by 1 base and J by 4 bases, with 11 bases between. The CDR3 loop is CASSLDPEPYEQYF. The DNA of the CDR3 is TGTGCCAGCAGCTTAGACCCGGAACCATACGAGCAGTACTTC.

The gene calls are TRBV2 and TRBJ2-1; TRBD1 might be the D (6 bases). The CDR3 sequence is 12 residues long. Germline CDR1 SNHLY, CDR2 FYNNEI. Trimming removed 7 bases at V and 8 bases at J, with 12 bases between. CDR3 amino acids: CASKQGIDEQFF. In DNA form, the CDR3 reads TGTGCCAGCAAACAGGGAATCGATGAGCAGTTCTTC. Looking up the rest from reference TRBV2 and TRBJ2-1 gives the full variable domain: EPEVTQTPSHQVTQMGQEVILRCVPISNHLYFYWYRQILGQKVEFLVSFYNNEISEKSEIFDDQFSVERPDGSNFTLKIRSTKLEDSAMYFCASKQGIDEQFFGPGTRLTVL.

The table lists this clonotype with a few counts. The V gene is TRBV19, the J gene TRBJ1-5, with 7 bases lining up with TRBD1. After removal of 4 bases from V and 7 bases from J, the junction contained 13 bases not matched to a gene. The CDR3 loop spans 16 amino acids. CDR1 LNHDA and CDR2 SQIVND come from the germline V gene (reference sequence). This chain's CDR3 is CASSTEGAKGGQPQHF. The CDR3 nucleotides are TGTGCCAGTAGTACCGAGGGGGCCAAGGGAGGCCAGCCCCAGCATTTT. The variable domain in full, completed from reference TRBV19 and TRBJ1-5, reads DGGITQSPKYLFRKEGQNVTLSCEQNLNHDAMYWYRQDPGQGLRLIYYSQIVNDFQKGDIAEGYSVSREKKESFPLTVTSAQKNPTAFYLCASSTEGAKGGQPQHFGDGTRLSIL.

This chain joins TRBV28 and TRBJ2-1; 7 bases match TRBD2. V was pared by 8 bases and J by 15 bases, with 19 bases of the junction left unmatched. CDR3 length: 14 residues. Germline V gene lookup returns CDR1 MDHEN and CDR2 SYDVKM. The CDR3 protein is CASRPSGAQETRFF. In nucleotides, the CDR3 is TGTGCCAGCCGGCCTAGCGGCGCTCAAGAGACCCGGTTCTTC.

This clonotype was counted between two and nine times. The genes are TRBV20-1 and TRBJ2-3, with D uncertain. CDR3 length: 12 residues. Germline lookup yields CDR1 DFQATT and CDR2 SNEGSKA (reference sequence). CDR3 bases: TGCAGAGTAGCACTGAGCACAGATACGCAGTATTTT. Its protein is CRVALSTDTQYF.

The rearrangement joins TRBV9 to TRBJ2-1; D ambiguous. The CDR3 loop spans 14 amino acids. Germline assignment: CDR1 SGDLS and CDR2 YYNGEE. The V end lost 0 bases, the J end lost 3 bases, and 7 bases lay between the germline ends. The CDR3 coding sequence is TGTGCCAGCAGCGTAGGGATCGGCTACAATGAGCAGTTCTTC. Residues: CASSVGIGYNEQFF. The variable domain in full, completed from reference TRBV9 and TRBJ2-1, reads DSGVTQTPKHLITATGQRVTLRCSPRSGDLSVYWYQQSLDQGLQFLIQYYNGEERAKGNILERFSAQQFPDLHSELNLSSLELGDSALYFCASSVGIGYNEQFFGPGTRLTVL.

The chain recombines TRBV12-3 or TRBV12-4 with TRBJ1-1; 9 nucleotides align to TRBD1. The CDR3 sequence is 15 residues long. Germline trimming cut 1 base from V and 4 bases from J; bases unmatched to any gene: 4. CDR3 sequence: CASSLVRDRATEAFF. The CDR3 region has the DNA TGTGCCAGCAGTTTAGTAAGGGACAGGGCCACTGAAGCTTTCTTT.

This clonotype has only one observation. The chain couples TRBV5-1 to TRBJ2-3; TRBD2 aligns across 12 bases. Germline CDR1 is SGHRS and CDR2 is YFSETQ. Unmatched junction bases numbered 7, after V lost 6 bases and J lost 2 bases. The CDR3 is 16 amino acids. The CDR3 region is CASTSTSGGLTDTQYF. Here the CDR3 DNA reads TGCGCCAGCACCTCGACTAGCGGGGGCCTCACAGATACGCAGTATTTT.

The chain is built from TRBV20-1 and TRBJ1-1, with unresolved D. With 0 bases removed from V and 5 bases from J, the gap between germline ends came to 10 bases. This CDR3 region has 13 residues. Germline V CDR1 and CDR2: DFQATT, SNEGSKA (reference sequence). The CDR3 sequence is CSARDMVRTEAFF. DNA for the CDR3: TGCAGTGCTAGAGATATGGTCCGTACTGAAGCTTTCTTT.

J is TRBJ2-1 and V is TRBV4-1; 8 bases agree with TRBD2. V was clipped by 0 bases and J by 3 bases; unmatched bases: 13. The CDR3 runs 19 residues. Germline V gene sequence: CDR1 MGHRA, CDR2 YSYEKL. CDR3 nucleotide sequence: TGCGCCAGCAGCCAAGACCAGAGTACAGGCGGGGGGAACTACAATGAGCAGTTCTTC. Its protein is CASSQDQSTGGGNYNEQFF.

The chain recombines TRBV5-1 with TRBJ2-3; the D gene is possibly TRBD2 (6 bases). Between the trimmed V and J ends, which lost 4 bases and 11 bases, there was a span of 14 bases. Germline values: CDR1 SGHRS, CDR2 YFSETQ. CDR3 length: 12 residues. The CDR3 loop is CASSPGLPGQYF. The CDR3 DNA sequence: TGCGCCAGCAGCCCGGGACTCCCGGGGCAGTATTTT.

The chain uses TRBV19 and TRBJ2-1, with a tentative D call TRBD2 (5 bases). CDR3 length: 13 residues. The germline CDR1 and CDR2 sequences are LNHDA and SQIVND (reference sequence). V shed 1 base and J shed 5 bases, with 6 bases lying between them. CDR3 sequence reads: CASSIVEDNEQFF. The CDR3 DNA is TGTGCCAGTAGTATAGTGGAGGACAATGAGCAGTTCTTC.

A few counts support this clonotype. The chain is built from TRBV5-1 and TRBJ2-1, with TRBD1 matching 7 bases. Trimming took 4 bases from V and 4 from J; bases not matched to a gene: 14. This CDR3 is 17 amino acids long. Per the germline V gene, CDR1 is SGHRS and CDR2 is YFSETQ. DNA for the CDR3: TGCGCCAGCAGCAAATACGCCGGGACAGAGCGTTACAATGAGCAGTTCTTC. It encodes CASSKYAGTERYNEQFF.